This T cell receptor (beta chain) originates from a study of blood T cell repertoires in COVID-19. Study information: COVID-19 samples collected from the United States, Italy and Spain covered acute and convalescent phases.

Per the original methods: For nucleated cells, counts were estimated from reference gene primer amplification. Here immunoSEQ multiplex PCR was the method, and the copy in TCRdb shows in-frame clones only, minus some. That table is the source of V, J and clone size, and D and trimming were worked out from the DNA. This sample has 50,000 to 65,000 clones, with 89% found just once. This clone was detected only a few times. Trimming pared 6 bases from V and 3 bases from J, leaving 15 bases between. CDR1 LNHDA and CDR2 SQIVND come from the germline V gene (reference sequence). The CDR3 sequence is 14 residues long.

The chain recombines TRBV19 with TRBJ2-7; D possibly corresponds to TRBD2 (6 bases). This receptor was obtained from a man in his 60s with active COVID-19. Sequencing was done on a sample of peripheral blood. CDR3 DNA: TGTGCCAGTAGCCCGACTAGTTATTACTACGAGCAGTACTTC. This gives the protein CASSPTSYYYEQYF.